The entry that follows covers one T cell receptor (beta chain) sequence. Its antigen is unknown. This entry is derived from a study of cytomegalovirus exposure and HLA in healthy donors. The wider study: A data release that came early held 80 million or so unique TCRs from HLA-typed donors. Most donors, around 81% of a few hundred genotyped, fell in the Caucasian-associated ancestry cluster.

The CDR3 is 11 residues long. CDR1 and CDR2 (germline): GTSNPN, SVGIG (reference sequence). Trimming removed 4 bases at V and 8 bases at J, with 11 bases between. The study, taken as a whole, reports: Highest at DRB1 and lowest at HLA-C, TCR association rates differed among HLA loci in a later analysis. TRBV6-2, TRBV6-3 and some other V segments were excluded as indistinguishable.

The study ran its PCR with 60 Vbeta and 13 Jbeta primers. The repertoire was sequenced with immunoSEQ multiplex PCR; TCRdb's copy has only in-frame clones and lacks some. Of some 170,000 clones listed, about four fifths are singletons. The clonotype originates from a female donor in good health and CMV-seronegative. The chain recombines TRBV30 with TRBJ1-2; D ambiguous. Sequencing used PBMCs. This chain's CDR3 is CAWNRGSGYTF. CDR3 bases: TGTGCCTGGAATCGGGGTTCCGGCTACACCTTC.